This T cell receptor (beta chain) originates from a study of T cells in Graves' hyperthyroidism and ophthalmopathy. Authors of the study amplified TCR beta CDR3 regions from RNA transcripts. When the TCR CDR3 underwent first-round RT-PCR, the HTBI primer set was used. TCRdb used MiXCR to reprocess the multiplex PCR reads, holding one entry per CDR3 protein. The data contain a few hundred thousand distinct CDR3 sequences, around 16% of them seen just once; the ten biggest clones take up approximately 7.4%. There are a few counts of this clonotype. The germline V gene has CDR1 DFQATT and CDR2 SNEGSKA (reference sequence). The junction had 5 bases not matched to a gene; V was cut back by 1 base and J by 5 bases. The CDR3 has 14 residues.

This receptor was identified in a woman aged 30 to 39 with Graves' hyperthyroidism. J is TRBJ2-1 and V is TRBV20-1, with 7 bases matching TRBD2. The sample taken for sequencing was blood. CDR3 sequence: CSARARDYNNEQFF. The CDR3 DNA reads TGCAGTGCTAGAGCCCGGGACTACAACAATGAGCAGTTCTTC.